The 17 T cell receptor beta chains below all came from one sample that was sequenced in a study of human T cells and chemical hapten exposure. Unfractionated whole blood was the source from which total RNA was extracted. TCRdb reprocessed the 5' RACE reads with MiXCR, giving one entry per CDR3 protein. The sample contains approximately 150,000 distinct CDR3 sequences, about 4% of which appear only once. These receptors came from a female donor in good health.

This clonotype was seen ten or more times. The chain employs TRBV19 and TRBJ1-5; D is uncertain. Trimming took 0 bases from V and 10 from J, leaving 16 bases between them. This CDR3 contains 15 residues. Per the germline V gene, CDR1 is LNHDA and CDR2 is SQIVND (reference sequence). The CDR3 sequence is CASSIEFDARQPQHF. CDR3 coding DNA: TGTGCCAGTAGTATAGAGTTCGACGCCCGGCAACCCCAGCATTTT.

At least ten counts were recorded for this clonotype. V usage is TRBV7-3 and J usage is TRBJ2-1; 9 bases align to TRBD2. This CDR3 region has 16 residues. Germline V lookup: CDR1 SGHTA, CDR2 FQGTGA. V shed 5 bases and J 4 bases; nucleotides not matched to a gene: 9. In nucleotides, the CDR3 is TGTGCCAGCAGCCGGAAACTAGCGGGCCAGTACAATGAGCAGTTCTTC. Protein sequence: CASSRKLAGQYNEQFF.

To note about this clonotype: A much larger clone differs from this one at a single base, so this may be a read error. The chain couples TRBV6-5 to TRBJ2-7; D not certain. Trimming took 4 bases from V and 6 from J, leaving 10 bases between them. The CDR3 has 12 residues. Germline-derived CDR1 and CDR2 are MNHEY and SVGAGI. CDR3 amino acids: CASSCNRREQYF. CDR3 bases: TGTGCCAGCAGTTGCAATCGGCGCGAGCAGTACTTC.

This clonotype was seen a few times. The rearrangement links TRBV12-3 or TRBV12-4 to TRBJ2-2; no firm D call. This CDR3 is built from 12 residues. The ends were cut back, 6 bases at V and 8 bases at J, with 10 bases in the middle. The CDR3 spells CASSQWRGELFF. The CDR3 nucleotides read TGTGCCAGCAGCCAATGGAGAGGGGAGCTGTTTTTT.

About this clonotype itself: Since a much larger clone is just one base distant, this may be a read error. V and J are TRBV7-2 and TRBJ2-7; D call uncertain. CDR1 and CDR2 from the germline V gene are SGHTA and FQGNSA. The CDR3 has 13 residues. V lost 1 base, J lost 5 bases, and 9 bases lay in between. For the CDR3, the DNA is TGTGCCAGCAGCTTAGGGGTTTCCGACGAGCAGTACTTC. It yields the protein CASSLGVSDEQYF.

This clonotype was observed many times. The chain combines TRBV9 with TRBJ1-6; tentative D call: TRBD1 (6 bases). This CDR3 contains 16 residues. V lost 4 bases and J 6 bases, leaving 17 bases between the germline ends. The germline V gene encodes CDR1 SGDLS and CDR2 YYNGEE. The CDR3 DNA reads as TGTGCCAGCAGCCCCCGTCAGGGGCTACGTAATTCACCCCTCCACTTT. Translated: CASSPRQGLRNSPLHF.

This clonotype was seen ten or more times. The chain recombines TRBV7-2 with TRBJ2-3, with 12 bases fitting TRBD2. The V gene's germline CDR1 is SGHTA and CDR2 FQGNSA. V lost 6 bases to trimming and J lost 4 bases; unmatched junction nucleotides: 2. This CDR3 has 14 amino acids. The CDR3 region is CASRLAGGPDTQYF. CDR3 sequence (DNA): TGTGCCAGCAGACTAGCGGGGGGTCCAGATACGCAGTATTTT.

This clonotype was observed many times. The V call is TRBV10-3, the J call TRBJ1-1; 7 bases align to TRBD1. The CDR3 has 14 residues. The V gene end was trimmed by 10 bases and the J gene end by 2 bases; junction bases not matched to a gene: 10. Germline V gene data show CDR1 as ENHRY and CDR2 as SYGVKD. CDR3 DNA: TGTGCCACCACCGGCGGACAGGCAAACACTGAAGCTTTCTTT. Translated, it gives CATTGGQANTEAFF.

V is TRBV7-8 and J is TRBJ2-1; D call uncertain. This CDR3 region has 12 residues. CDR1 is SGHVS and CDR2 is FQNEAQ in the germline V gene. Between the trimmed V and J ends, which lost 1 base and 8 bases, there was a span of 6 bases. CDR3 sequence: CASSLGRDEQFF. Here the CDR3 DNA reads TGTGCCAGCAGCTTAGGTCGTGATGAGCAGTTCTTC.

Details on this clonotype: One end of the junction does not line up with germline, which may come from a read error. The chain recombines TRBV4-3 with TRBJ2-7; D ambiguous. Germline CDR1 is LGHNA and CDR2 is YSLEER. CDR3 length equals 15 residues. CDR3 in amino acids: CASSQDRGASYGQYF. The CDR3 bases are TGCGCCAGCAGCCAAGATCGCGGAGCGTCCTACGGGCAGTACTTC.

As for this clonotype: This may be a read error: a much more frequent sequence differs by one nucleotide. This chain connects TRBV28 to TRBJ2-3, with D unresolved. Germline CDR1 MDHEN, CDR2 SYDVKM. V lost 3 bases and J 0 bases, leaving 10 bases between the germline ends. The CDR3 runs 15 residues. CDR3 sequence reads: CASSFVGKSTDTQYF. Here the CDR3 DNA reads TGTGCCAGCAGTTTTGTGGGGAAAAGCACAGATACGCAGTATTTT.

The chain joins TRBV6-2 or TRBV6-3 to TRBJ2-1; D may correspond to TRBD1 or TRBD2 (6 bases each). The V gene's germline CDR1 is MNHEY and CDR2 SVGEGT. The V and J ends lost 8 bases and 2 bases respectively, with 16 bases between them. The CDR3 extends over 15 amino acids. CDR3 amino acids: CASALEGGTYNEQFF. The CDR3 nucleotides are TGTGCCAGCGCATTAGAGGGGGGCACCTACAATGAGCAGTTCTTC.

This clonotype was seen ten or more times. V and J are TRBV5-1 and TRBJ1-2; D ambiguous. CDR3 length: 12 amino acids. Germline CDR1 is SGHRS and CDR2 is YFSETQ. V lost 4 bases and J 6 bases, leaving 10 bases between the germline ends. The chain's CDR3 is CASSPHLHGYTF. The CDR3 bases are TGCGCCAGCAGCCCCCATCTTCATGGCTACACCTTC.

This clonotype has ten or more counts. This rearrangement joins TRBV3-1 to TRBJ1-5, with D unresolved. Trimming left V 1 base short and J 3 bases short, with 10 bases between. Germline assignment: CDR1 LGHDT and CDR2 YNNKEL (reference sequence). The CDR3 has 15 amino acids. CDR3 sequence reads: CASSQGSQSNQPQHF. In nucleotides, the CDR3 is TGTGCCAGCAGCCAAGGGTCGCAGTCCAATCAGCCCCAGCATTTT.

The chain joins TRBV29-1 to TRBJ1-1, with TRBD1 matching over 10 bases. CDR3 length: 13 residues. Trimming removed 4 bases from V and 1 base from J; junction bases left unmatched: 0. Germline CDR1 reads SQVTM; CDR2 reads ANQGSEA. CDR3 loop: CSVGDRGNTEAFF. CDR3 in DNA: TGCAGCGTTGGGGACAGGGGGAACACTGAAGCTTTCTTT.

This clonotype came up many times. The V call is TRBV3-1, the J call TRBJ2-5; 8 bases map to TRBD1. After removal of 4 bases from V and 3 bases from J, the junction contained 7 bases not matched to a gene. This CDR3 has 15 amino acids. Per the germline V gene, CDR1 is LGHDT and CDR2 is YNNKEL (reference sequence). DNA for the CDR3: TGTGCCAGCAGCCCGGTGACAGGGGAGGAAGAGACCCAGTACTTC. It translates to CASSPVTGEEETQYF.

This clonotype turned up a few times. In DNA form, the CDR3 reads TGCAGCGTTGTAGGACTAGCGGGGGGCCGAGACACAGATACGCAGTATTTT. Amino acids: CSVVGLAGGRDTDTQYF. The V and J genes are TRBV29-1 and TRBJ2-3; TRBD2 agrees at 14 bases. The CDR3 is 17 amino acids. The trim removed 4 bases at V and 2 bases at J, leaving 8 bases unmatched. From germline, CDR1 is SQVTM and CDR2 ANQGSEA.